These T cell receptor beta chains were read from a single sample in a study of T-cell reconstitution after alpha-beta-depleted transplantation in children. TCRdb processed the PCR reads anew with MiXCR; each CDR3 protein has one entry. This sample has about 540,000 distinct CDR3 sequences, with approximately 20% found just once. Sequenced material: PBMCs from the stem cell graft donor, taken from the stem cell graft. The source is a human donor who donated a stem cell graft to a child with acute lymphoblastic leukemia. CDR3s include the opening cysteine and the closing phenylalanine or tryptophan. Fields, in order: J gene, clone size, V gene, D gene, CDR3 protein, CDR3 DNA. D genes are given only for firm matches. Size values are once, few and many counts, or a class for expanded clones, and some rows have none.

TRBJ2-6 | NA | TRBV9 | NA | CASSSGALGADVLTF | TGTGCCAGCAGCTCCGGGGCGCTGGGGGCCGACGTCCTGACTTTC
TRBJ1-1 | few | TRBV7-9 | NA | CATQGTEAFF | TGTGCCACCCAGGGGACTGAAGCTTTCTTT
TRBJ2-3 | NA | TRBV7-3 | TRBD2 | CASSLRGTSGRRDTQYF | TGTGCCAGCAGCTTAAGGGGGACTAGCGGGAGGAGAGATACGCAGTATTTT
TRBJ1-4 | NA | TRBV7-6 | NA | CASSLASIPSEKLFF | TGTGCCAGCAGCTTAGCCAGTATACCGAGTGAAAAACTGTTTTTT
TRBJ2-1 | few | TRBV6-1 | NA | CASSGQRTDNEQFF | TGTGCCAGCAGTGGACAGAGGACGGACAATGAGCAGTTCTTC
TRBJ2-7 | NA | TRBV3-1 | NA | CASSHLNRVYEQYF | TGTGCCAGCAGCCATCTAAACAGGGTCTACGAGCAGTACTTC
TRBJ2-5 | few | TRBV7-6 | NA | CASSFWLGETQYF | TGTGCCAGCAGCTTTTGGCTAGGGGAGACCCAGTACTTC
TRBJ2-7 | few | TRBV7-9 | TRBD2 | CASSSLRLAGVYEQYF | TGTGCCAGCAGCTCATTACGACTAGCGGGAGTCTACGAGCAGTACTTC
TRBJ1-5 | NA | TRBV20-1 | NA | CSATLAGGKSNQPQHF | TGCAGTGCCACGCTCGCGGGCGGTAAAAGCAATCAGCCCCAGCATTTT
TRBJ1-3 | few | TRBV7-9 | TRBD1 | CASSPGTDGNTIYF | TGTGCCAGCAGCCCGGGGACAGATGGAAACACCATATATTTT
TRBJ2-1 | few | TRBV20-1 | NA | CSARDDPNEQFF | TGCAGTGCTAGGGACGACCCTAATGAGCAGTTCTTC
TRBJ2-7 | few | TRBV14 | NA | CASSRLLDRAYEQYF | TGTGCCAGCAGCCGCCTCTTAGACCGGGCCTACGAGCAGTACTTC
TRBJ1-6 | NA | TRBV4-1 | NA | CASSQGIGRSYNSPLHF | TGCGCCAGCAGCCAAGGAATCGGGCGGTCCTATAATTCACCCCTCCACTTT
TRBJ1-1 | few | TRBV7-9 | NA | CASSLGSRGTEAFF | TGTGCCAGCAGCTTAGGGTCCCGGGGGACTGAAGCTTTCTTT
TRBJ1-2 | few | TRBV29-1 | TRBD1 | CSVVPGGHGYTF | TGCAGCGTTGTGCCAGGGGGACATGGCTACACCTTC
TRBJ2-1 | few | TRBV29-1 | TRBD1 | CSVLIPDRGNEQFF | TGCAGCGTCCTTATACCGGACAGGGGTAATGAGCAGTTCTTC
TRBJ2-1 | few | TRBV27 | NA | CASSPPGAGVGDEQFF | TGTGCCAGCAGTCCTCCGGGGGCGGGAGTCGGCGATGAGCAGTTCTTC
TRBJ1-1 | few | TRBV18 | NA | CASAYGGNTEAFF | TGTGCCAGCGCCTATGGGGGGAACACTGAAGCTTTCTTT
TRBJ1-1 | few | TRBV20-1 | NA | CSARVLPRGSTEAFF | TGCAGTGCTAGAGTTTTACCTAGGGGTTCCACTGAAGCTTTCTTT
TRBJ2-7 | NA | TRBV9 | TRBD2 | CASSVETSGSGEQYF | TGTGCCAGCAGCGTAGAGACTAGCGGGAGTGGCGAGCAGTACTTC
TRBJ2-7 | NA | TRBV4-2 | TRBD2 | CASSQDMREGNEQYF | TGTGCCAGCAGCCAAGATATGCGGGAGGGTAACGAGCAGTACTTC
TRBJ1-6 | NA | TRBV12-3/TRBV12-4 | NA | CASSVPLTWGRAKGRLHF | TGTGCCAGCAGTGTACCACTAACATGGGGCAGGGCCAAGGGGCGCCTCCACTTT
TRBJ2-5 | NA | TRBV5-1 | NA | CASSLGGGSPPQYF | TGCGCCAGCAGCTTGGGGGGGGGCAGTCCCCCCCAGTACTTC
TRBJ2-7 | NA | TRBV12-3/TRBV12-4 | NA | CASSLRGGTREQYF | TGTGCCAGCAGCCTCAGAGGAGGGACGCGCGAGCAGTACTTC
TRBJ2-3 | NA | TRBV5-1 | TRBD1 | CASSRAPGQGGDTQYF | TGCGCCAGCAGCCGGGCCCCCGGACAGGGTGGAGATACGCAGTATTTT
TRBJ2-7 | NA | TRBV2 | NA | CALNGERQSSYEQYF | TGTGCCCTCAACGGGGAGCGTCAGAGCTCCTACGAGCAGTACTTC
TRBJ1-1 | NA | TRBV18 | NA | CASSPGPGRLSLNTEAFF | TGTGCCAGCTCACCAGGGCCAGGGAGATTAAGTTTGAACACTGAAGCTTTCTTT
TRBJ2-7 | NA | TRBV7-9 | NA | CASSFGLGPYEQYF | TGTGCCAGCAGCTTCGGTCTAGGGCCCTACGAGCAGTACTTC
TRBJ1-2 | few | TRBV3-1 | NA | CASSQDLGQTYGYTF | TGTGCCAGCAGCCAAGATTTAGGACAGACTTATGGCTACACCTTC
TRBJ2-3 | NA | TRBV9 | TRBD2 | CASSTKGLAGDTQYF | TGTGCCAGCAGTACAAAGGGACTAGCGGGAGATACGCAGTATTTT
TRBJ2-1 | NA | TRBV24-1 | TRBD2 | CATSDPLTSGRYNEQFF | TGTGCCACCAGTGATCCACTGACTAGCGGGAGGTACAATGAGCAGTTCTTC
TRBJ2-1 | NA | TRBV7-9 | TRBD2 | CASSPQREMNNEQFF | TGTGCCAGCAGTCCTCAGCGGGAGATGAACAATGAGCAGTTCTTC
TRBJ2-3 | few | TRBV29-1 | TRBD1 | CSVWTGVKRTDTQYF | TGCAGCGTCTGGACAGGGGTCAAACGCACAGATACGCAGTATTTT
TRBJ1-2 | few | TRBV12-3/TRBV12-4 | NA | CASSYRDYGYTF | TGTGCCAGCAGTTACAGGGACTATGGCTACACCTTC
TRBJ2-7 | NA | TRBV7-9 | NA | CASSPRDGPRSYEQYF | TGTGCCAGCAGCCCTCGGGACGGACCACGCTCCTACGAGCAGTACTTC
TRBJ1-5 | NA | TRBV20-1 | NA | CSARSEGVSNQPQHF | TGCAGTGCTAGAAGTGAGGGGGTCAGCAATCAGCCCCAGCATTTT
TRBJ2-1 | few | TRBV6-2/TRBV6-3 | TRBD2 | CASSYGGGPMNEQFF | TGTGCCAGCAGTTACGGGGGAGGGCCGATGAATGAGCAGTTCTTC